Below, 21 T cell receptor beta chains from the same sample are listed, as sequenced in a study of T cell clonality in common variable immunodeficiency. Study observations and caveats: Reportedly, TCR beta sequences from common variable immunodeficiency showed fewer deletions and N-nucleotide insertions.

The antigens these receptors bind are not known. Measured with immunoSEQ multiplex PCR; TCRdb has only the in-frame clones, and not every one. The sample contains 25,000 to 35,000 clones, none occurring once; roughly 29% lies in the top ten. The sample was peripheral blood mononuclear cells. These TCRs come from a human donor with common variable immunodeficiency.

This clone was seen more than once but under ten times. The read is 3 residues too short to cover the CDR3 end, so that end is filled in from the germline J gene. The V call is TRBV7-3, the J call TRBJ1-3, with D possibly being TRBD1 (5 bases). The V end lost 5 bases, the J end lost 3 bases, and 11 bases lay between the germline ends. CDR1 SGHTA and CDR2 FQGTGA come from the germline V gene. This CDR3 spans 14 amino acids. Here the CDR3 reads CASSPLGGGNTIYF. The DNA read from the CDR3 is TGTGCCAGCAGCCCACTGGGGGGTGGAAACACC.

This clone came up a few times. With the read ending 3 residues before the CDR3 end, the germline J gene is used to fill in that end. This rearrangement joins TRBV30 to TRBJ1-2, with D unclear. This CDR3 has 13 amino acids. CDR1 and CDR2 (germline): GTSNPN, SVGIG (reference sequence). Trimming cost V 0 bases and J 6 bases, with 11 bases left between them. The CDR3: CAWSVQPGDGYTF. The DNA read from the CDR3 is TGTGCCTGGAGTGTACAGCCTGGAGATGGC.

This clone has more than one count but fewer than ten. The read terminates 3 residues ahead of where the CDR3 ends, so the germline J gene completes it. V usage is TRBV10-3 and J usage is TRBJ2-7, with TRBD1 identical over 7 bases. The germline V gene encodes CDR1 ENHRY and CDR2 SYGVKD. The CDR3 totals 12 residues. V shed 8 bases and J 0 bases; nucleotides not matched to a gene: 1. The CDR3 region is CAIGDSSYEQYF. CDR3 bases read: TGTGCCATCGGGGACAGCTCCTACGAG.

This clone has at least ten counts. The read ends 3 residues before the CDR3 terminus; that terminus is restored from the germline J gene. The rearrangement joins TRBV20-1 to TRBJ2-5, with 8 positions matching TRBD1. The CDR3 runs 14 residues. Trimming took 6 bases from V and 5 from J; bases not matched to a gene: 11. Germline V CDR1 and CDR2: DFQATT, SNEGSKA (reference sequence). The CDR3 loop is CSASRQGSSETQYF. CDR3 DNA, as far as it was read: TGCAGTGCAAGCCGACAGGGGAGCTCCGAGACC.

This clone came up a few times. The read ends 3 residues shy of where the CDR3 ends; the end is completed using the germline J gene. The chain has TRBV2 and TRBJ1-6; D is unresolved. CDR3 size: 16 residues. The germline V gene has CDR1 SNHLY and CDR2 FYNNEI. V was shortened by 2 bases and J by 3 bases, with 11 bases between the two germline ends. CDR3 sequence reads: CASSEQKADYNSPLHF. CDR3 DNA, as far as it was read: TGTGCCAGCAGTGAACAGAAGGCGGACTATAATTCACCC. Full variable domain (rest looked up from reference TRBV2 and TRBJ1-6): EPEVTQTPSHQVTQMGQEVILRCVPISNHLYFYWYRQILGQKVEFLVSFYNNEISEKSEIFDDQFSVERPDGSNFTLKIRSTKLEDSAMYFCASSEQKADYNSPLHFGNGTRLTVT.

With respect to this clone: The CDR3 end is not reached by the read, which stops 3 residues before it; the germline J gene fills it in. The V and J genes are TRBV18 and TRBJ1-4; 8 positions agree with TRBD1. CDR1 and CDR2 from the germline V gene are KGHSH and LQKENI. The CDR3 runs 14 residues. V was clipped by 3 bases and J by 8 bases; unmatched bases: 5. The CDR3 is CASSPRQGREKLFF. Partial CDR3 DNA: TGTGCCAGCTCACCCCGACAGGGGAGGGAAAAA.

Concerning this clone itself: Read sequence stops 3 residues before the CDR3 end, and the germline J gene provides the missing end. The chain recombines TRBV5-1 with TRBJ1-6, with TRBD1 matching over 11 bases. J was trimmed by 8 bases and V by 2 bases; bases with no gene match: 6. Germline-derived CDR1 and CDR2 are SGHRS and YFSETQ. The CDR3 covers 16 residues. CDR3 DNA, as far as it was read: TGCGCCAGCAGCTTTCGGGACAGGGGGGAACATTCACCC. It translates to CASSFRDRGEHSP. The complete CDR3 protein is CASSFRDRGEHSPLHF.

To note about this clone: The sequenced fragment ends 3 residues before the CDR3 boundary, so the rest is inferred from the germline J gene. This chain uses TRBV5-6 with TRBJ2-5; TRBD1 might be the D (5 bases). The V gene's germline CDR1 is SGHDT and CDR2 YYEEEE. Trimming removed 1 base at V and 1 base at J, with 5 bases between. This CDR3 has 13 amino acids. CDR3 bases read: TGTGCCAGCAGCTTGCAGGGCCAAGAGACC. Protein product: CASSLQGQET. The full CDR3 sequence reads CASSLQGQETQYF.

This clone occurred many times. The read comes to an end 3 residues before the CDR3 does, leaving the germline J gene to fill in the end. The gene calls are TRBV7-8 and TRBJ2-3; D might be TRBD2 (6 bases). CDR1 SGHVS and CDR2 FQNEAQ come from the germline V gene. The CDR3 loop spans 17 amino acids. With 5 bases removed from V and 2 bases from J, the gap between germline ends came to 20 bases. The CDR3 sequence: CASSLNGGTVPTDTQYF. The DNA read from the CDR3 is TGTGCCAGCAGCCTGAACGGGGGTACAGTCCCCACAGATACG.

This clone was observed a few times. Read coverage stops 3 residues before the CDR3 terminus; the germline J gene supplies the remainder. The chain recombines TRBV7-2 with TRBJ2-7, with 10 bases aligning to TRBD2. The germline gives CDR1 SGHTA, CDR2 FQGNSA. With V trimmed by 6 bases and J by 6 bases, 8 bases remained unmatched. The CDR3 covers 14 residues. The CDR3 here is CASRRTSGRGEQYF. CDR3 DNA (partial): TGTGCCAGCAGAAGGACTAGCGGACGCGGCGAG. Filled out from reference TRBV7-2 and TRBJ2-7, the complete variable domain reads GAGVSQSPSNKVTEKGKDVELRCDPISGHTALYWYRQSLGQGLEFLIYFQGNSAPDKSGLPSDRFSAERTGGSVSTLTIQRTQQEDSAVYLCASRRTSGRGEQYFGPGTRLTVT.

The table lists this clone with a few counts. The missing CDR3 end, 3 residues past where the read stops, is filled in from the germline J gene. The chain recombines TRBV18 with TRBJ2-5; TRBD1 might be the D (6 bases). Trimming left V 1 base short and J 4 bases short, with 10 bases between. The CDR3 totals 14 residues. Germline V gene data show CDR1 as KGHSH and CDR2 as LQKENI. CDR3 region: CASSPLQGGETQYF. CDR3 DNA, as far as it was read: TGTGCCAGCTCACCACTACAGGGCGGAGAGACC.

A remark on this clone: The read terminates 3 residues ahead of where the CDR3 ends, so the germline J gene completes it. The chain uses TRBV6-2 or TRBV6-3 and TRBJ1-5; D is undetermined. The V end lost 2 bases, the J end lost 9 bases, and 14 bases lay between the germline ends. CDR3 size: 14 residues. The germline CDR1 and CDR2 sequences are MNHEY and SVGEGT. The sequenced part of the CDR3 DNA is TGTGCCAGCAGTTACAGCGTCACCGGAGGGCCC. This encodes CASSYSVTGGP. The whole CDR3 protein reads CASSYSVTGGPQHF.

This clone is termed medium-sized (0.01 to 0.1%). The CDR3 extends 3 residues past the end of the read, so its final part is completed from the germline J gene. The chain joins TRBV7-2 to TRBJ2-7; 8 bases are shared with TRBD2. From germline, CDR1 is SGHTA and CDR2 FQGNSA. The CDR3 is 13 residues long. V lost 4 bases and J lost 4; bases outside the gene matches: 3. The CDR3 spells CASSWGGGYEQYF. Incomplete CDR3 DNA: TGTGCCAGCAGCTGGGGCGGGGGGTACGAG.

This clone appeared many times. This CDR3 reads CAWKSGGLAGFDTQYF. Partial CDR3 DNA: TGTGCCTGGAAATCTGGGGGACTAGCGGGGTTTGATACG. The genes are TRBV30 and TRBJ2-3; the match to TRBD2 covers 13 bases. Read sequence stops 3 residues before the CDR3 end, and the germline J gene provides the missing end. CDR3 length: 16 amino acids. The V gene end was trimmed by 4 bases and the J gene end by 6 bases; junction bases not matched to a gene: 10. Per germline, CDR1 GTSNPN and CDR2 SVGIG (reference sequence).

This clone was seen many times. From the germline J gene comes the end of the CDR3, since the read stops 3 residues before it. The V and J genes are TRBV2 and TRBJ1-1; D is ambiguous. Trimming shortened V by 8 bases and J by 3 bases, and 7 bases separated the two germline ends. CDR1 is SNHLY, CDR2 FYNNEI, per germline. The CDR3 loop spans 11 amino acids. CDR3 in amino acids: CASVRDTEAFF. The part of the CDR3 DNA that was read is TGTGCCAGCGTCCGGGACACTGAA.

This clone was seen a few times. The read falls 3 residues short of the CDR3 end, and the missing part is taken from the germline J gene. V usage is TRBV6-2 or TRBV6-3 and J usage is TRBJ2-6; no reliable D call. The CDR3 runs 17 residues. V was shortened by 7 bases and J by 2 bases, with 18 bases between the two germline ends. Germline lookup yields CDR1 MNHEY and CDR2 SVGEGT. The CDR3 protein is CASNKGFPRTGANVLTF. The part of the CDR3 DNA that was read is TGTGCCAGCAATAAGGGTTTTCCCCGAACTGGGGCCAACGTC.

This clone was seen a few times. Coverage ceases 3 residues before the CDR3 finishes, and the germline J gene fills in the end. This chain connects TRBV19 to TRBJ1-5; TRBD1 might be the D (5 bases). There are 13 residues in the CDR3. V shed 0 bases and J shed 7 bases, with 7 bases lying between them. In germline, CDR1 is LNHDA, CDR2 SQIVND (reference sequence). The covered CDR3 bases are TGTGCCAGTAGTATAGATGAGGGGCAGCCC. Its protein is CASSIDEGQP. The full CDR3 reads CASSIDEGQPQHF.

Incomplete CDR3 DNA: TGTGCCAGCAGCCTGTCTGGCGGGGGGGGGAAAGAGACC. Its translation: CASSLSGGGGKET. The entire CDR3 reads CASSLSGGGGKETQYF. The chain recombines TRBV7-7 with TRBJ2-5; TRBD2 aligns across 9 bases. With the read ending 3 residues before the CDR3 end, the germline J gene is used to fill in that end. Germline trimming cut 5 bases from V and 3 bases from J; bases unmatched to any gene: 10. Germline-derived CDR1 and CDR2 are SSHAT and FNYEAQ (reference sequence). The CDR3 sequence is 16 residues long. Complete variable domain (other parts from reference TRBV7-7 and TRBJ2-5): GAGVSQSPRYKVTKRGQDVTLRCDPISSHATLYWYQQALGQGPEFLTYFNYEAQPDKSGLPSDRFSAERPEGSISTLTIQRTEQRDSAMYRCASSLSGGGGKETQYFGPGTRLLVL.

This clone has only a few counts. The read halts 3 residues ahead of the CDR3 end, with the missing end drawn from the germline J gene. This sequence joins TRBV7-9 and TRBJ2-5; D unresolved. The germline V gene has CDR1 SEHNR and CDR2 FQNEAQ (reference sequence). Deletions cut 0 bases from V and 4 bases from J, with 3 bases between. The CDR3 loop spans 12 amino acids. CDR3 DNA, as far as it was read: TGTGCCAGCAGCTTAGCGCGAGAGACC. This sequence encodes CASSLARET. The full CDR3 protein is CASSLARETQYF.

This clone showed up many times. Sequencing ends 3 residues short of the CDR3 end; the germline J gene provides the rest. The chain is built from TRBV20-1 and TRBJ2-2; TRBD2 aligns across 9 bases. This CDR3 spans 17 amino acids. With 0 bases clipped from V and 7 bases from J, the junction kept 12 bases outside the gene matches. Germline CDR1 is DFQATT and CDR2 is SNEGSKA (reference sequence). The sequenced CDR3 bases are TGCAGTGCTAGAGATCATGGAGGCGGGGGGGCCGTCGGGGAG. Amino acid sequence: CSARDHGGGGAVGE. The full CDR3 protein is CSARDHGGGGAVGELFF.

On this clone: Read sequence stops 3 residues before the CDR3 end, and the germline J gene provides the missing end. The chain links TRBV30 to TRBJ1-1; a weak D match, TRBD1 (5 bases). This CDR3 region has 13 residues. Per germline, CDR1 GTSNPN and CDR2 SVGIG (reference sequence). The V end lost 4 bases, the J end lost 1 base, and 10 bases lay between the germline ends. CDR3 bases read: TGTGCCTGGACTTCCGACAGGAACACTGAA. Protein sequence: CAWTSDRNTE. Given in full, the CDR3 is CAWTSDRNTEAFF.